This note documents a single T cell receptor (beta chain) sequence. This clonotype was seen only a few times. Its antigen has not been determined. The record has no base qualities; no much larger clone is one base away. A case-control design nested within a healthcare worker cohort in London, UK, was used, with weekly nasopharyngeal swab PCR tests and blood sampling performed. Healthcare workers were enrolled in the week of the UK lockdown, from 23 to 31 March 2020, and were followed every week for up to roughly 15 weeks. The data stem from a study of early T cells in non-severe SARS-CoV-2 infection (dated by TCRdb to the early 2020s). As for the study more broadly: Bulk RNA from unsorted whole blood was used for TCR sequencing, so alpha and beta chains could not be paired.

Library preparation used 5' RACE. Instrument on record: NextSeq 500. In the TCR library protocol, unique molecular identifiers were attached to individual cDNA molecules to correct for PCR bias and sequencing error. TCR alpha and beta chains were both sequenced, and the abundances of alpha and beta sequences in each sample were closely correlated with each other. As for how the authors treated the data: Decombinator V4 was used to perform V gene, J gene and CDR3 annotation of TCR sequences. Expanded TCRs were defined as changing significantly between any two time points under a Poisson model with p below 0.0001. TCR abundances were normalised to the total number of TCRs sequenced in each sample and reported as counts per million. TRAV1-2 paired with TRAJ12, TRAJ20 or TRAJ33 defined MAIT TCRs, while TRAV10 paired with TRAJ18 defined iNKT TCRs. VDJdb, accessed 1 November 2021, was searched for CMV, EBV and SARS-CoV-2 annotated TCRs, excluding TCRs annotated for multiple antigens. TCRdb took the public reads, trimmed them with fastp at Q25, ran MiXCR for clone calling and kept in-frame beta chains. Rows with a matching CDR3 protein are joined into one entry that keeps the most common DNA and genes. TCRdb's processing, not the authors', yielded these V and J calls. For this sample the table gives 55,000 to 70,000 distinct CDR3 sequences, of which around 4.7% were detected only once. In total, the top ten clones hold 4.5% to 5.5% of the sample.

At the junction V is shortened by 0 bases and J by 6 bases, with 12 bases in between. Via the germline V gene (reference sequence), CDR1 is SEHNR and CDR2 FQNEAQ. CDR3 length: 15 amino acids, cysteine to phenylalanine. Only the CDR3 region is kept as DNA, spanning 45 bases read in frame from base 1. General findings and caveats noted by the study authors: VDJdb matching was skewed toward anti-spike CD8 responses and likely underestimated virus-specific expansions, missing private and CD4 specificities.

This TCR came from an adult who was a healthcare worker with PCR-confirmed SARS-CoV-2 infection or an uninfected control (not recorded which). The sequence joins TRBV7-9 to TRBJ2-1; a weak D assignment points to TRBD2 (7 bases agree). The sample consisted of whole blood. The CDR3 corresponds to CASSLAGGPSNEQFF. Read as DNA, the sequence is TGTGCCAGCAGCTTAGCGGGGGGGCCTTCCAATGAGCAGTTCTTC.